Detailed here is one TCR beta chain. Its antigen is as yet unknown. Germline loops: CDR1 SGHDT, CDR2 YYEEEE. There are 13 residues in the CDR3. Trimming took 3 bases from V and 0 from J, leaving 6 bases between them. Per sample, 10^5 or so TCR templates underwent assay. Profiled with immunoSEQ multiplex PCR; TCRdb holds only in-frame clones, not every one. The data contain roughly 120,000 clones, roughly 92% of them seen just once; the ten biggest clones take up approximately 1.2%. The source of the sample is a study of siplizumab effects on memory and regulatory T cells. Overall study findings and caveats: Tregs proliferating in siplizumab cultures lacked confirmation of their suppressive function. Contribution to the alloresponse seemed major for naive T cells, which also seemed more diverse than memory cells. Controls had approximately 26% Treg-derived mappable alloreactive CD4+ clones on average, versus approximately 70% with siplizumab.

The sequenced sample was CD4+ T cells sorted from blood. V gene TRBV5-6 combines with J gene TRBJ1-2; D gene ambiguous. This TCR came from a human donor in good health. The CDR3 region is CASSSRSNYGYTF. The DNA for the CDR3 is TGTGCCAGCAGCTCGAGGTCTAACTATGGCTACACCTTC.